The T cell receptor beta chain under discussion was sequenced for a study of radiation and T cells in renal cell carcinoma (dated by TCRdb to 2019 to 2021). With respect to the entire study: In total, fewer than 55 samples underwent TCR beta sequencing: 25 or so tumors plus 27 peripheral blood samples. The final blood draw was performed at 4 weeks after radiation, at the same time as nephrectomy. Across all 53 samples, over 4,000,000 unique CDR3 nucleotide sequences encoding over 2.5 million unique CDR3 amino acid sequences were identified. Paper-wide results and their limitations: Blood repertoire dynamics were not followed beyond 4 weeks after treatment. Effects of radiation dose or scheduling on the TCR repertoire could not be addressed with the single-armed trial design. Because pretreatment tumor biopsies were not available, the baseline intratumoral presence of clonotypes could not be determined. An increase in top tumor clonotypes in blood was observed from baseline to 2 weeks post-radiation, followed by contraction by 4 weeks, which was taken to suggest transient expansion of tumor-resident clones.

Of note for this clone: Its antigen is currently not known. No base quality information exists; no much larger clone differs at one position.

TCR beta libraries were generated from genomic DNA with the immunoSEQ kit, following the manufacturer's recommendations. Library preparation used a first multiplex PCR with proprietary primers, then a second PCR adding unique barcodes, with bead cleanups after each round. A positive control reaction and a negative control reaction, both provided in the kit, were run with every batch of samples. The final libraries were assessed on an Agilent 4200 TapeStation D1000 ScreenTape, pooled by volume, and quantified by qPCR. An Illumina NextSeq500 fitted with a MidOutput 150-cycle cartridge performed the sequencing, running 156 Read1 cycles and 15 Index1 cycles with the kit's custom primers. The pooled library was loaded at approximately 1 pM, and roughly 20% PhiX control was spiked in. Per the authors' processing: The vendor-processed data were analyzed in R, and a clonotype was defined as all T cells that share the same CDR3 nucleotide sequence. For clone abundance analyses, frequencies were normalized to the 10,000 most abundant clones in each sample. Before analysis, public T cell clones were removed, and these numbered fewer than six per sample on average. A difference in abundance of at least 32-fold between compartments was used to define tumor-enriched and baseline blood-enriched clonotypes. A beta-binomial differential abundance model was applied to find clonotypes that expanded or contracted between blood time points. Tumor-blood repertoire similarity was measured with the Baroni-Urbani and Buser coefficient, and group comparisons used two-tailed Wilcoxon tests in R. Drawn from immuneACCESS, this table holds only the in-frame rearrangements with V and J called that TCRdb kept. Clones are partly lost; checked studies trace under half to an unresolved V gene and leave the rest unexplained. Clone size and the V and J calls come from that table; the DNA yielded D and trimming. The sample yields about 170,000 clones; roughly 90% were counted once. Over 9% of the sample belongs to the ten largest clones.

In the paper's terms, the time point label means: blood 4 weeks post-SBRT, at nephrectomy. The treatment or condition label, read with the paper, signifies: 15 Gy SBRT to primary tumor, nephrectomy 4 weeks later. The samples were drawn from a clinical trial, where primary renal cell carcinomas were treated with 15 Gy of stereotactic body radiation therapy and then removed by nephrectomy 4 weeks afterward. Serial peripheral blood from radiation-treated patients was sampled at baseline, 2 weeks and 4 weeks after SBRT to track tumor-enriched clonotypes. Renal cell carcinoma with clear cell pathology was present in all patients. Genomic DNA for TCR sequencing was prepared using the QIAamp DNA Blood Mini Kit (Qiagen). The analyses included just those samples that passed every quality control check. V is cut by 5 bases and J by 0 bases, and the space between the germline ends is 11 bases. The CDR3 goes from the cysteine to the phenylalanine over 15 residues. CDR3 DNA is the only sequence kept; it has 45 bases, read in frame from the first base. CDR1 is given as SGHVS and CDR2 as FQNEAQ, both from the germline V gene.

The material sequenced was blood, taken from a patient whose treatment included radiotherapy and nephrectomy. The rearranged chain carries TRBV7-8 and TRBJ1-5; TRBD1 is a weak D gene call, 6 bases matching. The TCR was taken from a woman aged 45-59 years with renal cell carcinoma. The CDR3 reads as follows: CASSPDRNSNQPQHF. In nucleotide form, the sequence is TGTGCCAGCAGCCCAGACAGGAATAGCAATCAGCCCCAGCATTTT. The entire variable domain, with the stretches around the CDR3 drawn from the reference TRBV7-8 and TRBJ1-5 proteins, is GAGVSQSPRYKVAKRGQDVALRCDPISGHVSLFWYQQALGQGPEFLTYFQNEAQLDKSGLPSDRFFAERPEGSVSTLKIQRTQQEDSAVYLCASSPDRNSNQPQHFGDGTRLSIL.